Reported below is one TCR beta chain. Its antigen is unidentified. Other DNA sequences in the sample encode the same CDR3. The sample comes from a study of T cell responses to AZD1222 COVID-19 vaccine. Study outcomes and limitations: Reportedly, close to half of spike-specific TCRs are directed against unmutated variant regions.

Deletions cut 0 bases from V and 3 bases from J, with 9 bases between. The germline V gene encodes CDR1 MNHNY and CDR2 SVGAGI (reference sequence). This CDR3 comprises 14 residues. Repertoires were generated with immunoSEQ multiplex PCR, while TCRdb's copy carries only in-frame clones and drops some. The sample consists of around 140,000 clones, over 85% of them appearing once. Here the sequenced sample was peripheral blood, taken on day 0 of MenACWY control vaccination. The chain employs TRBV6-6 and TRBJ2-7; possibly TRBD1 for D (6 bases). This TCR was recovered from an adult in good health. In DNA, the CDR3 is TGTGCCAGCAGTTACTCTCAGGGGAACTACGAGCAGTACTTC. This encodes CASSYSQGNYEQYF.